This T cell receptor (beta chain) was profiled in a study of blood T cells in healthy people across ages. Study results and caveats: As naive T cell percentage varied, TCR beta diversity correlated strongly with it. Fewer expanded clones and more diversity marked long-lived versus aged donors.

A word on this clonotype: Its cognate antigen is unknown.

The ends lost 5 bases at V and 3 bases at J; junction bases unmatched: 11. This CDR3 has 15 residues. CDR1 is SQVTM, CDR2 ANQGSEA, per germline. Primers used in a second PCR of about 7 to 12 cycles were a sample-barcoded 5' primer and a J-beta primer mix. Sequencing yielded, for each sample, at least 2.5 million paired-end reads carrying CDR3. MiXCR was run by TCRdb on the 5' RACE reads, yielding one entry per CDR3 protein. The sample holds approximately 800,000 distinct CDR3 sequences, about 53% seen once. The sequence was collected from a man older than 75 in good health. The V call is TRBV29-1, the J call TRBJ2-7, with TRBD1 identical over 9 bases. The sample comprised blood. The CDR3 coding sequence is TGCAGCGTTACCGCCGGGACAGGGTGGCTCTACGAGCAGTACTTC. Protein sequence: CSVTAGTGWLYEQYF.